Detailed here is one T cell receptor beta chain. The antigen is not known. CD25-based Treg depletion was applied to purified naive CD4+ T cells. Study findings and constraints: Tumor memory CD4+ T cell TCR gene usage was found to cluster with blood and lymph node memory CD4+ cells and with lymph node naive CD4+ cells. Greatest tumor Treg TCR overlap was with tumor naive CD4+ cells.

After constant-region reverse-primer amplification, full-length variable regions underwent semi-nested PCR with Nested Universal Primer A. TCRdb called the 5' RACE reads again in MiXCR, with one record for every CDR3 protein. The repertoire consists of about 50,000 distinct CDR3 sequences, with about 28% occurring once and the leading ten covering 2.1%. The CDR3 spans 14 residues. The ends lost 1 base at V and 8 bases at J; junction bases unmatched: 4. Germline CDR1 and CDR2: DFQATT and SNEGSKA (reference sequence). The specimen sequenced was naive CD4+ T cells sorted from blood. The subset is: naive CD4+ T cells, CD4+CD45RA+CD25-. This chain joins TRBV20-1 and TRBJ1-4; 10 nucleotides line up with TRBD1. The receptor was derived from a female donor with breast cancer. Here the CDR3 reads CSARGGQGGEKLFF. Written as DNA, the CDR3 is TGCAGTGCTAGAGGCGGACAGGGGGGGGAAAAACTGTTTTTT.